This T cell receptor beta chain was captured by sequencing in a study of response to subunit inactivated influenza vaccine. Study-wide results and caveats: New T cells are recruited in small numbers by each seasonal influenza vaccination, according to the authors' suggestion.

Germline CDR1 reads KGHDR; CDR2 reads SFDVKD. V lost 4 bases to trimming and J lost 2 bases; unmatched junction nucleotides: 7. The CDR3 covers 16 residues. A word on this clonotype: Its antigen is undetermined.

TCRdb reprocessed the RT-PCR reads via MiXCR and lists one record per CDR3 protein. The sample includes hundreds of thousands of distinct CDR3 sequences, approximately 15% of them seen just once. V usage is TRBV24-1 and J usage is TRBJ2-3; 8 positions match TRBD2. The source is a man aged 45-65 years who received an inactivated influenza vaccine. Sequencing used PBMCs from blood, obtained roughly 12 days after vaccination. CDR3 nucleotide sequence: TGTGCCACCAGTGACCCGGGGGGGGGATCCACAGATACGCAGTATTTT. It encodes CATSDPGGGSTDTQYF.